These 26 T cell receptor beta chains were all obtained from the same sample, sequenced in a study of T-cell reconstitution after alpha-beta-depleted transplantation in children. Library preparation (for TCRbeta) was performed with unique molecular identifiers. MiXCR was run by TCRdb on the PCR reads, yielding one entry per CDR3 protein. The table includes 150,000 to 200,000 distinct CDR3 sequences, approximately 6.6% detected once. The starting material was PBMCs from the stem cell graft donor, obtained from the stem cell graft. Receptor source: a human donor who donated a stem cell graft to a child with Wiskott-Aldrich syndrome.

This clonotype was found many times. The chain combines TRBV7-9 with TRBJ2-7; D is ambiguous. Germline loops: CDR1 SEHNR, CDR2 FQNEAQ (reference sequence). CDR3 size: 13 residues. Deletions cut 1 base from V and 7 bases from J, with 11 bases between. CDR3 residues: CASSLGTQEEQYF. CDR3 coding DNA: TGTGCCAGCAGCTTAGGGACGCAGGAGGAGCAGTACTTC.

This chain links TRBV6-4 with TRBJ2-5; 7 bases match TRBD2. The CDR3 contains 15 residues. Germline assignment: CDR1 MRHNA and CDR2 SNTAGT. The V and J ends lost 3 bases and 4 bases, in that order; junction bases with no gene match: 8. CDR3 protein: CASSEGVAGIETQYF. The CDR3 nucleotides are TGTGCCAGCAGTGAAGGTGTAGCGGGTATAGAGACCCAGTACTTC.

The sample holds many counts of this clonotype. The chain joins TRBV20-1 to TRBJ1-2; a possible D gene is TRBD1 (5 bases). There are 12 residues in the CDR3. Germline V gene sequence: CDR1 DFQATT, CDR2 SNEGSKA (reference sequence). The ends were cut back, 4 bases at V and 6 bases at J, with 12 bases in the middle. In nucleotides, the CDR3 is TGCAGTGCTATTGCGGGGCGGGATGGCTACACCTTC. It is translated as CSAIAGRDGYTF.

The CDR3 nucleotides are TGTGCCAGCCTCGGGACAGTTCAAGAGACCCAGTACTTC. It codes for CASLGTVQETQYF. V usage is TRBV18 and J usage is TRBJ2-5; 7 nucleotides match TRBD1. The ends lost 8 bases at V and 2 bases at J; junction bases unmatched: 5. Germline assignment: CDR1 KGHSH and CDR2 LQKENI. The length of the CDR3 is 13 residues.

This clonotype has ten or more counts. This chain connects TRBV7-9 to TRBJ1-1; 7 positions agree with TRBD1. V shed 5 bases and J 2 bases; nucleotides not matched to a gene: 11. This CDR3 is built from 16 residues. In germline, CDR1 is SEHNR, CDR2 FQNEAQ (reference sequence). The CDR3 DNA reads TGTGCCAGCAGCCCGCGCGGGGACAGACAAAACACTGAAGCTTTCTTT. Its translation is CASSPRGDRQNTEAFF.

This clonotype was seen only once. The J gene is TRBJ1-6, the V gene TRBV6-2 or TRBV6-3; D unresolved. Trimming pared 7 bases from V and 9 bases from J, leaving 16 bases between. CDR3 length: 14 residues. From germline, CDR1 is MNHEY and CDR2 SVGEGT. This CDR3 is CASTIHPESSPLHF. In nucleotides, the CDR3 is TGTGCCAGCACCATTCACCCGGAGAGTTCACCCCTCCACTTT.

This clonotype was counted many times. The J gene is TRBJ1-2, the V gene TRBV12-3 or TRBV12-4, with TRBD1 matching 9 bases. This CDR3 contains 15 residues. Trimming took 6 bases from V and 4 from J; bases not matched to a gene: 9. The CDR3 sequence is CASSPGQGGSYGYTF. The CDR3 DNA reads as TGTGCCAGCAGCCCGGGACAGGGAGGGAGCTATGGCTACACCTTC.

This clonotype has at least ten counts. The rearrangement joins TRBV7-2 to TRBJ1-6; 9 bases map to TRBD1. Germline CDR1 is SGHTA and CDR2 is FQGNSA. V was pared by 3 bases and J by 8 bases, with 5 bases of the junction left unmatched. The CDR3 runs 15 residues. The CDR3: CASSLEGQGYSPLHF. In nucleotides, the CDR3 is TGTGCCAGCAGCTTGGAGGGACAGGGATATTCACCCCTCCACTTT. Combining the CDR3 with reference TRBV7-2 and TRBJ1-6 gives the whole variable domain GAGVSQSPSNKVTEKGKDVELRCDPISGHTALYWYRQSLGQGLEFLIYFQGNSAPDKSGLPSDRFSAERTGGSVSTLTIQRTQQEDSAVYLCASSLEGQGYSPLHFGNGTRLTVT.

In the case of this clonotype: This sequence may be a read error, since a much larger clone differs from it by one base. CDR3 sequence reads: CASSLGTGTGSGYGYSF. CDR3 nucleotide sequence: TGCGCCAGCAGCTTGGGGACAGGAACAGGGTCTGGGTACGGCTACTCCTTC. The chain has TRBV5-1 and TRBJ1-2, with 7 bases identical to TRBD1. Per the germline V gene, CDR1 is SGHRS and CDR2 is YFSETQ. The CDR3 is 17 amino acids.

This clonotype came up many times. The CDR3 sequence: CASSQFAFGRGTSDLLDTQYF. As DNA, the CDR3 is TGTGCCAGCAGCCAATTTGCCTTCGGGCGAGGGACTAGCGACCTGCTGGATACGCAGTATTTT. The rearrangement uses TRBV13 and TRBJ2-3; 10 bases agree with TRBD2. In germline, CDR1 is PRHDT, CDR2 FYEKMQ (reference sequence). V lost 5 bases and J lost 6; bases outside the gene matches: 26. The CDR3 spans 21 residues.

The genes are TRBV20-1 and TRBJ2-3, with a tentative D call TRBD2 (6 bases). The CDR3 is made up of 15 amino acids. Germline CDR1 reads DFQATT; CDR2 reads SNEGSKA (reference sequence). With 2 bases removed from V and 2 bases from J, the gap between germline ends came to 14 bases. This chain's CDR3 is CSARRRRGPTDTQYF. As DNA, the CDR3 is TGCAGTGCTAGAAGGCGGCGGGGCCCCACAGATACGCAGTATTTT.

This clonotype was counted ten times or more. DNA for the CDR3: TGTGCCAGCAGCCTATCGGGACAGAACTACAATGAGCAGTTCTTC. This encodes CASSLSGQNYNEQFF. The chain combines TRBV11-2 with TRBJ2-1, with TRBD1 matching 7 bases. Looked up from germline, CDR1 is SGHAT and CDR2 is FQNNGV. The CDR3 is made up of 15 amino acids. Trimming at V came to 5 bases and at J to 3 bases, leaving 7 bases not matched to a gene.

At least ten counts were recorded for this clonotype. This chain links TRBV10-3 with TRBJ2-3, with D unresolved. Germline V gives CDR1 ENHRY, CDR2 SYGVKD. Trimming cost V 2 bases and J 1 base, with 1 base left between them. The CDR3 totals 12 residues. For the CDR3, the DNA is TGTGCCATCAGTGAGGGCACAGATACGCAGTATTTT. Amino acid sequence: CAISEGTDTQYF.

This clonotype was found many times. This chain uses TRBV6-2 or TRBV6-3 with TRBJ2-1, with TRBD2 matching over 8 bases. V lost 6 bases and J lost 10; bases outside the gene matches: 11. The length of the CDR3 is 14 residues. CDR1 is MNHEY, CDR2 SVGEGT, per germline. In DNA form, the CDR3 reads TGTGCCAGCAGATCGGGAGGGCCCCCACAAGAGCAGTTCTTC. Residues: CASRSGGPPQEQFF.

In this sample, this clonotype turned up many times. The chain joins TRBV30 to TRBJ2-1, with no clear D. The ends were cut back, 2 bases at V and 6 bases at J, with 11 bases in the middle. Per the germline V gene, CDR1 is GTSNPN and CDR2 is SVGIG (reference sequence). The CDR3 loop spans 13 amino acids. CDR3 bases: TGTGCCTGGAGTCGGGCAGAGCGCAATGAGCAGTTCTTC. Protein sequence: CAWSRAERNEQFF.

The sample holds a few counts of this clonotype. J is TRBJ1-2 and V is TRBV30, with 11 bases fitting TRBD1. Trimming removed 7 bases from V and 4 bases from J; junction bases left unmatched: 5. The CDR3 contains 13 residues. CDR1 and CDR2 from the germline V gene are GTSNPN and SVGIG (reference sequence). The CDR3 here is CAYPGTGGYGYTF. The CDR3, as DNA: TGTGCCTATCCCGGGACAGGGGGCTATGGCTACACCTTC.

This clonotype was counted many times. J is TRBJ2-2 and V is TRBV15; 10 bases line up with TRBD2. V gave up 0 bases and J gave up 6 bases; unmatched junction bases: 4. The CDR3 runs to 16 residues. CDR1 is LNHNV and CDR2 is YYDKDF in the germline V gene (reference sequence). The CDR3 sequence is CATSRDTSGVAGELFF. As DNA, the CDR3 is TGTGCCACCAGCAGAGATACTAGCGGGGTCGCCGGGGAGCTGTTTTTT.

This clonotype was recorded many times. This sequence joins TRBV10-3 and TRBJ1-5, with D unresolved. Trimming shortened V by 8 bases and J by 0 bases, and 5 bases separated the two germline ends. Germline CDR1 ENHRY, CDR2 SYGVKD. The CDR3 is 12 amino acids. The CDR3 loop is CAIGDSNQPQHF. For the CDR3, the DNA is TGTGCCATCGGAGATAGCAATCAGCCCCAGCATTTT.

This clonotype was counted many times. The chain carries TRBV7-2 and TRBJ1-2; TRBD1 agrees at 7 bases. CDR1 is SGHTA and CDR2 is FQGNSA in the germline V gene. The length of the CDR3 is 16 residues. Germline trimming cut 5 bases from V and 0 bases from J; bases unmatched to any gene: 9. The CDR3 region is CASSQFPGQPNYGYTF. Written as DNA, the CDR3 is TGTGCCAGCAGCCAATTCCCGGGACAGCCTAACTATGGCTACACCTTC.

This clonotype was counted a few times. The V gene is TRBV10-2, the J gene TRBJ2-2; 9 nucleotides match TRBD2. The V gene end was trimmed by 4 bases and the J gene end by 6 bases; junction bases not matched to a gene: 12. Germline loops: CDR1 WSHSY, CDR2 SAAADI. This CDR3 contains 17 residues. The CDR3 bases are TGCGCCAGCAGTGGTTGGTGGCGGGAGGGGTCCCCCGGGGAGCTGTTTTTT. Translated: CASSGWWREGSPGELFF.

This clonotype was found many times. V and J are TRBV5-1 and TRBJ2-7; a weak D match, TRBD1 (6 bases). The CDR3 extends over 14 amino acids. Germline CDR1 is SGHRS and CDR2 is YFSETQ. V lost 0 bases to trimming and J lost 3 bases, with 10 bases between them. The CDR3 coding sequence is TGCGCCAGCAGCTTGGGACAGGACATCTACGAGCAGTACTTC. Its translation is CASSLGQDIYEQYF.

This clonotype was detected many times. The rearrangement joins TRBV25-1 to TRBJ2-7, with 10 bases aligning to TRBD2. Germline values: CDR1 MGHDK, CDR2 SYGVNS. CDR3 length: 15 residues. V trimming: 4 bases; J trimming: 7 bases; junction bases outside the gene matches: 10. The CDR3 sequence: CASSVSGLARKEQYF. CDR3 coding DNA: TGTGCCAGCAGTGTATCGGGACTAGCGCGTAAGGAGCAGTACTTC.

At least ten counts were recorded for this clonotype. The chain employs TRBV20-1 and TRBJ1-3, with D possibly TRBD1 on 5 matching bases. The V gene's germline CDR1 is DFQATT and CDR2 SNEGSKA (reference sequence). This CDR3 has 13 residues. V was cut by 2 bases and J by 5 bases, with 10 bases left in between. Written as DNA, the CDR3 is TGCAGTGCTAGAAGGGACCGCAGAAACACCATATATTTT. This encodes CSARRDRRNTIYF.

This clonotype was seen ten or more times. V and J are TRBV12-3 or TRBV12-4 and TRBJ2-2; TRBD1 is a possible D gene (6 bases). Between the trimmed V and J ends, which lost 3 bases and 7 bases, there was a span of 9 bases. This CDR3 contains 13 residues. This CDR3 is CASSFSGDGELFF. CDR3 bases: TGTGCCAGCAGTTTTTCAGGGGACGGGGAGCTGTTTTTT.

There are many counts of this clonotype. The chain uses TRBV6-1 and TRBJ1-5, with D maybe TRBD1 (6 bases). Trimming shortened V by 6 bases and J by 5 bases, and 14 bases separated the two germline ends. The CDR3 consists of 14 residues. CDR1 and CDR2 (germline): MNHNS, SASEGT. Here the CDR3 reads CASRPSGGYQPQHF. The CDR3 nucleotides read TGTGCCAGCAGGCCCTCGGGGGGCTATCAGCCCCAGCATTTT.

This clonotype has at least ten counts. This chain joins TRBV5-5 and TRBJ2-1, with TRBD1 as a possible D gene (6 bases). CDR3 size: 16 residues. Trimming removed 4 bases from V and 4 bases from J, with 18 bases in between. Germline-derived CDR1 and CDR2 are SGHKS and YYEKEE (reference sequence). The CDR3 bases are TGTGCCAGCAGCCTAACAGGACAGACTAATTACAATGAGCAGTTCTTC. Residues: CASSLTGQTNYNEQFF.